The T cell receptor beta chain described here comes from a study of T cell repertoires in cytomegalovirus infection. For the study at large: Public TCR beta signatures marked donors with CMV infection and the matching HLA. Broader study findings: Ex vivo responses were dominated by HLA-C-restricted CMV-specific TCR beta clonotypes. There were carriers of CMV plus the relevant HLA, and cumulative public TCR beta family frequency identified them.

TCRdb redid the calling of the reads with MiXCR, one entry per CDR3 protein. This sample has approximately 140,000 distinct CDR3 sequences, with more than 7% found just once. Ten or more counts support this clonotype. Its cognate antigen is unknown. CDR1 and CDR2 (germline): SEHNR, FQNEAQ (reference sequence). There are 14 residues in the CDR3. V shed 3 bases and J shed 5 bases, with 13 bases lying between them. The sample consisted of PBMCs. This sequence joins TRBV7-9 and TRBJ1-1; maybe TRBD1 (5 bases). The receptor was derived from a human donor in good health (CMV status not recorded). Some clones in this sample may be carry-over from other donors' samples. The CDR3 sequence is CASSFLSEGTEAFF. DNA of the CDR3: TGTGCCAGCAGCTTCCTGTCGGAGGGGACTGAAGCTTTCTTT.